These T cell receptor beta chains were read from a single sample in a study of blood T cell repertoires in COVID-19. Clones were sequenced by immunoSEQ multiplex PCR, and TCRdb holds only the in-frame ones, with some missing. The sample yields 30,000 to 40,000 clones, 75% to 90% seen once. The specimen was peripheral blood. These TCRs come from a man aged 55 to 70 with active or convalescent COVID-19. The CDR3 runs from the conserved cysteine through the conserved F or W. Each record gives: D gene, V gene, J gene, clone size, CDR3 protein, CDR3 DNA. D genes are given only for firm matches. Some rows mark clone size as missing; the rest say once, few, many or name a class of expanded clone.

d_call: NA; v_call: TRBV15; j_call: TRBJ1-6; clone_size: NA; cdr3_aa: CATSRRDSYNSPLHF; cdr3_nt: TGTGCCACCAGCCGCCGAGATAGCTATAATTCACCCCTCCACTTT
d_call: NA; v_call: TRBV9; j_call: TRBJ2-6; clone_size: NA; cdr3_aa: CASSVAARDTYSGANVLTF; cdr3_nt: TGTGCCAGCAGCGTCGCTGCCCGGGACACTTACTCTGGGGCCAACGTCCTGACTTTC
d_call: NA; v_call: TRBV3-1/TRBV3-2; j_call: TRBJ2-1; clone_size: NA; cdr3_aa: CASSQGHRGTNNEQFF; cdr3_nt: TGTGCCAGCAGCCAAGGGCACAGGGGGACTAACAATGAGCAGTTCTTC
d_call: NA; v_call: TRBV19; j_call: TRBJ2-2; clone_size: NA; cdr3_aa: CASSIPGSRGELFF; cdr3_nt: TGTGCCAGTAGTATCCCGGGAAGCAGAGGGGAGCTGTTTTTT
d_call: NA; v_call: TRBV14; j_call: TRBJ2-3; clone_size: NA; cdr3_aa: CASSRLLAVGTDTQYF; cdr3_nt: TGTGCCAGCAGCCGACTATTAGCGGTTGGGACAGATACGCAGTATTTT
d_call: TRBD2; v_call: TRBV29-1; j_call: TRBJ2-1; clone_size: NA; cdr3_aa: CSGTTSGRRGEQFF; cdr3_nt: TGCAGCGGGACGACTAGCGGGAGAAGGGGTGAGCAGTTCTTC
d_call: TRBD1; v_call: TRBV4-1; j_call: TRBJ1-5; clone_size: NA; cdr3_aa: CASSRSPGGQGPQPQHF; cdr3_nt: TGCGCCAGCAGCCGAAGCCCGGGGGGACAGGGCCCTCAGCCCCAGCATTTT
d_call: TRBD1; v_call: TRBV10-3; j_call: TRBJ1-6; clone_size: NA; cdr3_aa: CATSVGQRNSPLHF; cdr3_nt: TGTGCCACCTCCGTGGGACAGCGAAATTCACCCCTCCACTTT
d_call: NA; v_call: TRBV6-2/TRBV6-3; j_call: TRBJ1-1; clone_size: NA; cdr3_aa: CASSRDIAEAFF; cdr3_nt: TGTGCCAGCAGCCGGGACATAGCTGAAGCTTTCTTT
d_call: NA; v_call: TRBV5-6; j_call: TRBJ1-1; clone_size: NA; cdr3_aa: CASSLTMNTEAFF; cdr3_nt: TGTGCCAGCAGCTTAACAATGAACACTGAAGCTTTCTTT
d_call: TRBD2; v_call: TRBV27; j_call: TRBJ2-4; clone_size: NA; cdr3_aa: CASSPLAGVEFQYF; cdr3_nt: TGTGCCAGCAGTCCACTAGCGGGAGTCGAATTTCAGTACTTC
d_call: TRBD1; v_call: TRBV19; j_call: TRBJ1-1; clone_size: once; cdr3_aa: CASSIRGQENTEAFF; cdr3_nt: TGTGCCAGTAGTATCCGGGGACAGGAGAACACTGAAGCTTTCTTT
d_call: NA; v_call: TRBV3-1/TRBV3-2; j_call: TRBJ1-1; clone_size: NA; cdr3_aa: CASSLAGWVYTEAFF; cdr3_nt: TGTGCCAGCAGCCTCGCAGGGTGGGTGTACACTGAAGCTTTCTTT
d_call: TRBD2; v_call: TRBV5-4; j_call: TRBJ2-3; clone_size: NA; cdr3_aa: CASSRGGARGADTQYF; cdr3_nt: TGTGCCAGCAGCCGGGGGGGGGCACGAGGTGCAGATACGCAGTATTTT
d_call: NA; v_call: TRBV20-1; j_call: TRBJ1-2; clone_size: few; cdr3_aa: CSASDLRGFSGYTF; cdr3_nt: TGCAGTGCTAGTGATCTTCGGGGGTTTAGTGGCTACACCTTC
d_call: NA; v_call: TRBV5-5; j_call: TRBJ1-2; clone_size: NA; cdr3_aa: CASSLAQGKDGYTF; cdr3_nt: TGTGCCAGCAGCTTGGCGCAGGGGAAGGATGGCTACACCTTC
d_call: TRBD2; v_call: TRBV7-2; j_call: TRBJ2-5; clone_size: NA; cdr3_aa: CASSLQLAGGETQYF; cdr3_nt: TGTGCCAGCAGCTTACAACTAGCGGGAGGTGAGACCCAGTACTTC
d_call: NA; v_call: TRBV19; j_call: TRBJ2-6; clone_size: once; cdr3_aa: CATTSSSRVKGANVLTF; cdr3_nt: TGTGCCACTACGTCTAGCAGCCGAGTGAAAGGGGCCAACGTCCTGACTTTC
d_call: NA; v_call: TRBV6-6; j_call: TRBJ2-4; clone_size: few; cdr3_aa: CASSYSGAVGNIQYF; cdr3_nt: TGTGCCAGCAGTTACTCGGGGGCGGTAGGAAACATTCAGTACTTC
d_call: NA; v_call: TRBV7-6; j_call: TRBJ2-2; clone_size: NA; cdr3_aa: CASSLTDSYGELFF; cdr3_nt: TGTGCCAGCAGCCTGACTGATAGCTACGGGGAGCTGTTTTTT
d_call: NA; v_call: TRBV9; j_call: TRBJ1-1; clone_size: NA; cdr3_aa: CASSAGGDNTEAFF; cdr3_nt: TGTGCCAGCAGCGCCGGAGGGGATAACACTGAAGCTTTCTTT
d_call: TRBD1; v_call: TRBV6-5; j_call: TRBJ1-1; clone_size: NA; cdr3_aa: CASNVDRVNTEAFF; cdr3_nt: TGTGCCAGCAATGTTGACAGGGTGAACACTGAAGCTTTCTTT
d_call: NA; v_call: TRBV6-5; j_call: TRBJ1-1; clone_size: NA; cdr3_aa: CASSHGSGGSTEAFF; cdr3_nt: TGTGCCAGCAGCCACGGGAGCGGGGGGTCCACTGAAGCTTTCTTT
d_call: TRBD1; v_call: TRBV10-2; j_call: TRBJ2-5; clone_size: NA; cdr3_aa: CASGTRGPGETQYF; cdr3_nt: TGCGCCAGCGGAACCAGGGGGCCGGGGGAGACCCAGTACTTC
d_call: NA; v_call: TRBV19; j_call: TRBJ2-5; clone_size: NA; cdr3_aa: CASSIRVLTGQETQYF; cdr3_nt: TGTGCCAGTAGTATTCGGGTCTTAACAGGGCAAGAGACCCAGTACTTC
d_call: TRBD1; v_call: TRBV2; j_call: TRBJ1-5; clone_size: once; cdr3_aa: CASSRGGQGSNQPQHF; cdr3_nt: TGTGCCAGCAGTCGGGGGGGACAGGGAAGCAATCAGCCCCAGCATTTT
d_call: TRBD1; v_call: TRBV28; j_call: TRBJ1-2; clone_size: NA; cdr3_aa: CASSSTGKNLYGYTF; cdr3_nt: TGTGCCAGCAGTTCGACAGGGAAAAACCTCTATGGCTACACCTTC
d_call: TRBD1; v_call: TRBV19; j_call: TRBJ1-1; clone_size: NA; cdr3_aa: CASSRGPVTEAFF; cdr3_nt: TGTGCCAGTAGCAGGGGGCCGGTCACTGAAGCTTTCTTT
d_call: NA; v_call: TRBV5-1; j_call: TRBJ1-5; clone_size: once; cdr3_aa: CASSLEQGGQPQHF; cdr3_nt: TGCGCCAGCAGCTTGGAACAGGGTGGTCAGCCCCAGCATTTT
d_call: NA; v_call: TRBV19; j_call: TRBJ2-6; clone_size: NA; cdr3_aa: CASSPVPSGANVLTF; cdr3_nt: TGTGCCAGTAGCCCAGTGCCCTCTGGGGCCAACGTCCTGACTTTC
d_call: NA; v_call: TRBV6-5; j_call: TRBJ2-3; clone_size: NA; cdr3_aa: CASSFLAEGHTDTQYF; cdr3_nt: TGTGCCAGCAGTTTTCTAGCGGAGGGACACACAGATACGCAGTATTTT
d_call: NA; v_call: TRBV4-2; j_call: TRBJ1-1; clone_size: NA; cdr3_aa: CASSLSLVNTEAFF; cdr3_nt: TGTGCCAGCAGCCTATCCCTTGTGAACACTGAAGCTTTCTTT
d_call: NA; v_call: TRBV28; j_call: TRBJ2-3; clone_size: NA; cdr3_aa: CASSLPSALTDTQYF; cdr3_nt: TGTGCCAGCAGTCTCCCTAGCGCCCTCACAGATACGCAGTATTTT
d_call: NA; v_call: TRBV28; j_call: TRBJ1-5; clone_size: few; cdr3_aa: CASSPFWRATNQPQHF; cdr3_nt: TGTGCCAGCAGCCCCTTTTGGAGGGCCACCAATCAGCCCCAGCATTTT
d_call: NA; v_call: TRBV14; j_call: TRBJ1-2; clone_size: NA; cdr3_aa: CASSQVAGRGYTF; cdr3_nt: TGTGCCAGCAGCCAAGTTGCGGGTCGTGGCTACACCTTC
d_call: NA; v_call: TRBV7-8; j_call: TRBJ1-1; clone_size: NA; cdr3_aa: CASSPSREATEAFF; cdr3_nt: TGTGCCAGCAGCCCTTCTCGGGAGGCCACTGAAGCTTTCTTT
d_call: TRBD1; v_call: TRBV7-2; j_call: TRBJ1-6; clone_size: NA; cdr3_aa: CASSRDRGYNSPLHF; cdr3_nt: TGTGCCAGCAGCCGCGACAGGGGATATAATTCACCCCTCCACTTT
d_call: TRBD2; v_call: TRBV9; j_call: TRBJ2-3; clone_size: NA; cdr3_aa: CASSVVGRGGTDTQYF; cdr3_nt: TGTGCCAGCAGCGTAGTAGGGCGGGGGGGCACAGATACGCAGTATTTT
d_call: NA; v_call: TRBV13; j_call: TRBJ1-5; clone_size: once; cdr3_aa: CASNKKGEPQHF; cdr3_nt: TGTGCCAGCAATAAAAAAGGGGAGCCCCAGCATTTT
d_call: TRBD1; v_call: TRBV24-1; j_call: TRBJ1-2; clone_size: NA; cdr3_aa: CATSDPMDRDYGYTF; cdr3_nt: TGTGCCACCAGTGATCCAATGGACAGGGACTATGGCTACACCTTC
d_call: NA; v_call: TRBV19; j_call: TRBJ1-6; clone_size: NA; cdr3_aa: CASSRKGGYASPLHF; cdr3_nt: TGTGCCAGTAGTAGGAAAGGAGGGTATGCTTCACCCCTCCACTTT
d_call: NA; v_call: TRBV21-1; j_call: TRBJ2-1; clone_size: NA; cdr3_aa: CASSGAGPNSSGTSGSLNEQFF; cdr3_nt: TGTGCCAGCAGCGGAGCAGGACCAAACAGCTCCGGGACTAGCGGGAGTTTGAATGAGCAGTTCTTC
d_call: TRBD2; v_call: TRBV4-1; j_call: TRBJ2-3; clone_size: NA; cdr3_aa: CASSHSGGRADTQYF; cdr3_nt: TGCGCCAGCAGCCATAGCGGGGGGAGGGCAGATACGCAGTATTTT
d_call: NA; v_call: TRBV6-5; j_call: TRBJ1-4; clone_size: NA; cdr3_aa: CASSLGGGWDEKLFF; cdr3_nt: TGTGCCAGCAGTTTGGGGGGGGGCTGGGATGAAAAACTGTTTTTT
d_call: NA; v_call: TRBV11-3; j_call: TRBJ2-1; clone_size: NA; cdr3_aa: CASSSGRDNEQFF; cdr3_nt: TGTGCCAGCAGCTCCGGGAGAGACAATGAGCAGTTCTTC
d_call: NA; v_call: TRBV2; j_call: TRBJ1-6; clone_size: NA; cdr3_aa: CASSEDLGNSPLHF; cdr3_nt: TGTGCCAGCAGTGAAGATCTGGGCAATTCACCCCTCCACTTT